This T cell receptor beta chain comes out of a study of CD8 T cells in Susac syndrome. For the study at large: At the time their blood was drawn, patients with Susac syndrome were either therapy-naive, on corticosteroids (with some of them also receiving intravenous immunoglobulin), or on intravenous immunoglobulin alone. Study conclusions and caveats: The CD4+ T cell repertoires in Susac syndrome were not clonally expanded. That the number of individuals in its TCR sequencing and HLA analysis was relatively small was acknowledged by the study.

V gave up 4 bases and J gave up 1 base, with 15 bases separating them. The CDR3 is made up of 15 amino acids. CDR1 is SGHRS and CDR2 is YFSETQ in the germline V gene. It was with random hexamers that about 0.45 to 1 ug RNA was reverse transcribed. The method of amplification for TCR beta CDR3 was immunoSEQ multiplex PCR, covering 54 Vbeta and 13 Jbeta. TCRdb called the immunoSEQ multiplex PCR reads again in MiXCR, with one record for every CDR3 protein. The data contain 150,000 or so distinct CDR3 sequences, approximately 95% of them singletons. Of note for this clonotype: The antigen is undetermined.

V usage is TRBV5-1 and J usage is TRBJ2-7; D gene unclear. The clonotype comes from a human donor with Susac syndrome. Sequencing was done on a sample of CD4+ T cells from PBMCs. As DNA, the CDR3 is TGCGCCAGCAGCCTCCAGACGGACGGTTCCTACGAGCAGTACTTC. It encodes CASSLQTDGSYEQYF.